These 30 T cell receptor beta chains originate from one sample sequenced in a study of T cell responses to AZD1222 COVID-19 vaccine. TCRdb keeps only in-frame clones here, not all; method: immunoSEQ multiplex PCR. The sample consists of 100,000 to 150,000 clones, about 79% of them appearing once. The material was peripheral blood, obtained 28 days after the second AZD1222 dose. All receptors come from an adult who received the AZD1222 COVID-19 vaccine.

The rearrangement uses TRBV11-3 and TRBJ1-1; D is unclear. The V gene lost 5 bases and the J gene lost 5 bases, with 12 bases spanning the gap. This CDR3 has 13 residues. Germline CDR1 and CDR2: SGHNT and YENEEA. The CDR3 spells CASSATRDTEAFF. For the CDR3, the DNA is TGTGCCAGCAGCGCAACTCGGGATACTGAAGCTTTCTTT.

The chain is built from TRBV5-1 and TRBJ1-4; D is ambiguous. Germline CDR1 and CDR2: SGHRS and YFSETQ. Trimming took off 0 bases at V and 6 bases at J, with 9 bases between the two ends. This CDR3 has 14 residues. CDR3 in amino acids: CASSLDGQDEKLFF. The CDR3 bases are TGCGCCAGCAGCTTGGATGGGCAAGATGAAAAACTGTTTTTT.

V gene TRBV9 combines with J gene TRBJ1-2, with 8 bases fitting TRBD1. The CDR3 totals 16 residues. J lost 4 bases, V lost 0 bases, and 8 bases had no gene match. Per the germline V gene, CDR1 is SGDLS and CDR2 is YYNGEE. Here the CDR3 reads CASSVASGTGRYGYTF. In nucleotides, the CDR3 is TGTGCCAGCAGCGTAGCTTCCGGGACAGGACGCTATGGCTACACCTTC.

The J gene is TRBJ2-2, the V gene TRBV7-2; D perhaps matches TRBD1 (6 bases). From germline, CDR1 is SGHTA and CDR2 FQGNSA. The germline V and J ends were trimmed by 1 base and 3 bases, with 12 bases remaining between them. The CDR3 runs to 16 residues. CDR3 in DNA: TGTGCCAGCAGCTTAGTAGCTGGGGGCTACACCGGGGAGCTGTTTTTT. This translates into CASSLVAGGYTGELFF.

This rearrangement joins TRBV6-5 to TRBJ1-6; D may be TRBD1 (5 bases). CDR3 length equals 14 residues. Trimming took 7 bases from V and 5 from J, leaving 12 bases between them. Germline V gene data show CDR1 as MNHEY and CDR2 as SVGAGI. CDR3 nucleotides: TGTGCCAGCAAGACCGGGACTGATAATTCACCCCTCCACTTT. This sequence encodes CASKTGTDNSPLHF.

DNA of the CDR3: TGTGCCAGCAGTTTAGCGGGGGAGGAGGGCGAGCAGTACTTC. Protein product: CASSLAGEEGEQYF. The rearrangement joins TRBV2 to TRBJ2-7, with TRBD2 matching over 9 bases. Trimming removed 5 bases from V and 6 bases from J; junction bases left unmatched: 8. This CDR3 spans 14 amino acids. Germline V lookup: CDR1 SNHLY, CDR2 FYNNEI.

This clone was picked up one time. The rearrangement uses TRBV6-5 and TRBJ1-1; D remains unclear. The germline gives CDR1 MNHEY, CDR2 SVGAGI. Trimming removed 9 bases from V and 1 base from J, with 6 bases in between. CDR3 length: 11 residues. The CDR3 DNA reads TGTGCCAGTGTCGGGAACACTGAAGCTTTCTTT. This gives the protein CASVGNTEAFF.

This clone was seen a few times. The chain uses TRBV5-1 and TRBJ1-4, with TRBD1 matching 7 bases. This CDR3 has 15 residues. V was clipped by 0 bases and J by 3 bases; unmatched bases: 2. Looked up from germline, CDR1 is SGHRS and CDR2 is YFSETQ. The chain's CDR3 is CASSLGDRANEKLFF. CDR3 nucleotides: TGCGCCAGCAGCTTGGGGGACAGAGCTAATGAAAAACTGTTTTTT.

The chain has TRBV19 and TRBJ1-1; D possibly corresponds to TRBD1 (5 bases). Germline values: CDR1 LNHDA, CDR2 SQIVND (reference sequence). V dropped 10 bases and J dropped 0 bases, with 12 bases sitting between them. The CDR3 is 13 amino acids. In DNA form, the CDR3 reads TGTGCCACCTCGGACACCTTGAACACTGAAGCTTTCTTT. It translates to CATSDTLNTEAFF.

The rearrangement joins TRBV7-9 to TRBJ2-7; D unclear. The CDR3 consists of 13 residues. The ends were cut back, 4 bases at V and 3 bases at J, with 10 bases in the middle. CDR1 SEHNR and CDR2 FQNEAQ come from the germline V gene (reference sequence). CDR3 residues: CASSSTFIYEQYF. CDR3 sequence (DNA): TGTGCCAGCAGCTCGACGTTTATCTACGAGCAGTACTTC.

The chain has TRBV10-3 and TRBJ2-1; 9 bases line up with TRBD2. The CDR3 has 14 amino acids. V shed 6 bases and J 4 bases; nucleotides not matched to a gene: 4. Per germline, CDR1 ENHRY and CDR2 SYGVKD. The CDR3 DNA is TGTGCCATCAGAGCGGGGGGCAAATACAATGAGCAGTTCTTC. Translated, it gives CAIRAGGKYNEQFF.

The chain combines TRBV19 with TRBJ1-2, with D perhaps TRBD1 (5 bases). V lost 1 base and J lost 6, with 12 bases in between. The CDR3 has 14 residues. Germline V gene lookup returns CDR1 LNHDA and CDR2 SQIVND (reference sequence). The CDR3 reads CASSIVGQGHGYTF. In DNA, the CDR3 is TGTGCCAGTAGTATAGTGGGGCAGGGCCATGGCTACACCTTC.

The chain combines TRBV5-5 with TRBJ2-5, with no clear D. CDR1 is SGHKS and CDR2 is YYEKEE in the germline V gene (reference sequence). Deletions cut 2 bases from V and 9 bases from J, with 17 bases between. The CDR3 runs to 14 residues. The CDR3 loop reads CASSFPVVRSAQYF. CDR3 nucleotide sequence: TGTGCCAGCAGCTTTCCGGTGGTGCGATCGGCCCAGTACTTC.

The rearrangement uses TRBV19 and TRBJ1-2; D call uncertain. Germline CDR1 and CDR2: LNHDA and SQIVND (reference sequence). V lost 3 bases, J lost 2 bases, and 13 bases lay in between. This CDR3 is built from 15 residues. The CDR3 coding sequence is TGTGCCAGTAGTATTACGGCAGCGAGAAACTATGGCTACACCTTC. It encodes CASSITAARNYGYTF. Full variable domain (rest looked up from reference TRBV19 and TRBJ1-2): DGGITQSPKYLFRKEGQNVTLSCEQNLNHDAMYWYRQDPGQGLRLIYYSQIVNDFQKGDIAEGYSVSREKKESFPLTVTSAQKNPTAFYLCASSITAARNYGYTFGSGTRLTVV.

The chain links TRBV9 to TRBJ1-2; 12 positions agree with TRBD1. The germline CDR1 and CDR2 sequences are SGDLS and YYNGEE. CDR3 length equals 16 residues. After removal of 2 bases from V and 4 bases from J, the junction contained 6 bases not matched to a gene. CDR3 in DNA: TGTGCCAGCAGCGTGGGGACAGGGGGCAGAGGCTATGGCTACACCTTC. The encoded protein is CASSVGTGGRGYGYTF.

The V call is TRBV28, the J call TRBJ2-7, with 8 bases that match TRBD1. J gave up 0 bases and V 5 bases, and 6 bases lay outside the gene matches. The CDR3 totals 15 residues. The V gene's germline CDR1 is MDHEN and CDR2 SYDVKM. CDR3 nucleotides: TGTGCCAGCAGTCAGCGGACAGGGCACTCCTACGAGCAGTACTTC. Protein: CASSQRTGHSYEQYF. Together with reference TRBV28 and TRBJ2-7, the CDR3 gives the full variable domain: DVKVTQSSRYLVKRTGEKVFLECVQDMDHENMFWYRQDPGLGLRLIYFSYDVKMKEKGDIPEGYSVSREKKERFSLILESASTNQTSMYLCASSQRTGHSYEQYFGPGTRLTVT.

The gene calls are TRBV2 and TRBJ1-1, with D perhaps TRBD1 (5 bases). The CDR3 has 15 amino acids. Germline CDR1 and CDR2: SNHLY and FYNNEI. The ends were cut back, 11 bases at V and 1 base at J, with 20 bases in the middle. The CDR3 sequence is CACNIRGMRNTEAFF. The CDR3 nucleotides are TGTGCCTGCAACATACGGGGGATGAGGAACACTGAAGCTTTCTTT.

This clone came up once. CDR3: CASRGLAASYNEQFF. The CDR3 nucleotides are TGTGCCAGCAGAGGACTAGCGGCCTCCTACAATGAGCAGTTCTTC. The V gene is TRBV6-5, the J gene TRBJ2-1; 10 bases match TRBD2. The CDR3 is 15 residues long. The ends lost 6 bases at V and 0 bases at J; junction bases unmatched: 2. Germline CDR1 and CDR2: MNHEY and SVGAGI.

By its share, this clone is medium-sized. Other DNA sequences in this sample translate to the same CDR3. The CDR3 spells CASSIGGGTEAFF. CDR3 sequence (DNA): TGTGCCAGTAGTATAGGGGGTGGCACTGAAGCTTTCTTT. V is TRBV19 and J is TRBJ1-1, with D uncertain. The germline CDR1 and CDR2 sequences are LNHDA and SQIVND (reference sequence). The CDR3 has 13 residues. Trimming pared 1 base from V and 4 bases from J, leaving 7 bases between.

The rearrangement links TRBV4-3 to TRBJ1-1; 7 bases are a match to TRBD1. CDR3 size: 15 residues. CDR1 is LGHNA, CDR2 YSLEER, per germline. The trim removed 2 bases at V and 6 bases at J, leaving 9 bases unmatched. The chain's CDR3 is CASSQPVGTVAEAFF. The CDR3 bases are TGCGCCAGCAGCCAACCTGTAGGGACAGTCGCTGAAGCTTTCTTT.

The chain has TRBV7-2 and TRBJ2-7; 9 nucleotides match TRBD1. Germline V gene data show CDR1 as SGHTA and CDR2 as FQGNSA. CDR3 length: 12 amino acids. The CDR3: CPEDRGPYEQYF. The CDR3 coding sequence is TGTCCCGAGGACAGGGGCCCCTACGAGCAGTACTTC.

With respect to this clone: This same CDR3 is encoded by further DNA sequences in the sample. This chain connects TRBV27 to TRBJ2-7; 7 nucleotides align to TRBD2. The germline V gene has CDR1 MNHEY and CDR2 SMNVEV (reference sequence). The CDR3 runs 11 residues. Germline trimming cut 8 bases from V and 3 bases from J; bases unmatched to any gene: 1. The CDR3 bases are TGTGCCAGCTCTAGCGGCTACGAGCAGTACTTC. Protein sequence: CASSSGYEQYF.

The chain links TRBV2 to TRBJ1-2; D is perhaps TRBD1 (6 bases). The CDR3 sequence is 16 residues long. CDR1 and CDR2 (germline): SNHLY, FYNNEI. The V end lost 4 bases, the J end lost 3 bases, and 18 bases lay between the germline ends. DNA for the CDR3: TGTGCCAGCAGTGCCGACAGGAACACCGCAGACTATGGCTACACCTTC. Its protein is CASSADRNTADYGYTF.

J is TRBJ2-7 and V is TRBV28; maybe TRBD1 (6 bases). Trimming took off 5 bases at V and 6 bases at J, with 17 bases between the two ends. In germline, CDR1 is MDHEN, CDR2 SYDVKM. CDR3 length: 14 amino acids. CDR3 sequence: CASSPTGWTAEQYF. The CDR3 coding sequence is TGTGCCAGCAGTCCTACCGGATGGACAGCCGAGCAGTACTTC.

The genes are TRBV5-5 and TRBJ1-5; D uncertain. The CDR3 has 15 residues. CDR1 and CDR2 from the germline V gene are SGHKS and YYEKEE (reference sequence). V lost 1 base and J lost 5, with 13 bases in between. CDR3 coding DNA: TGTGCCAGCAGCTTGTTCTGGGCCCGAGATCAGCCCCAGCATTTT. Translation: CASSLFWARDQPQHF.

The genes are TRBV15 and TRBJ2-3; TRBD1 aligns across 9 bases. V dropped 3 bases and J dropped 4; count of bases not matched to a gene: 5. There are 15 residues in the CDR3. Per germline, CDR1 LNHNV and CDR2 YYDKDF (reference sequence). The CDR3 region is CATSRPGQGADTQYF. CDR3 DNA: TGTGCCACCAGCAGGCCGGGACAGGGCGCAGATACGCAGTATTTT.

This clone has only a few counts. J is TRBJ2-1 and V is TRBV11-3; tentatively, D is TRBD1 (5 bases). CDR3 size: 15 residues. V was trimmed by 9 bases and J by 3 bases, leaving 18 bases between them. CDR1 and CDR2 (germline): SGHNT, YENEEA. CDR3 sequence reads: CASALRQTDYNEQFF. In DNA form, the CDR3 reads TGTGCCAGTGCCCTAAGACAGACCGACTACAATGAGCAGTTCTTC.

V gene TRBV15 combines with J gene TRBJ1-4; tentatively, D is TRBD1 (6 bases). The CDR3 extends over 16 amino acids. The germline V gene encodes CDR1 LNHNV and CDR2 YYDKDF (reference sequence). V was shortened by 5 bases and J by 10 bases, with 23 bases between the two germline ends. The CDR3, as DNA: TGTGCCACCAGCGGTCGTGGGGGGCTCGGGACGGGAAAACTGTTTTTT. It encodes CATSGRGGLGTGKLFF.

The J gene is TRBJ1-1, the V gene TRBV14; D call uncertain. V was clipped by 6 bases and J by 3 bases, with 8 bases between them. In germline, CDR1 is SGHDN, CDR2 FVKESK. CDR3 length: 12 residues. CDR3 DNA sequence: TGTGCCAGCAGGGGTTTGTACACTGAAGCTTTCTTT. It is translated as CASRGLYTEAFF.

This sequence joins TRBV5-1 and TRBJ1-2, with no clear D. The germline V gene has CDR1 SGHRS and CDR2 YFSETQ. V dropped 1 base and J dropped 1 base, with 11 bases sitting between them. The CDR3 runs 15 residues. CDR3 sequence reads: CASSLSVPSNYGYTF. CDR3 DNA sequence: TGCGCCAGCAGCTTGAGCGTACCGAGTAACTATGGCTACACCTTC.